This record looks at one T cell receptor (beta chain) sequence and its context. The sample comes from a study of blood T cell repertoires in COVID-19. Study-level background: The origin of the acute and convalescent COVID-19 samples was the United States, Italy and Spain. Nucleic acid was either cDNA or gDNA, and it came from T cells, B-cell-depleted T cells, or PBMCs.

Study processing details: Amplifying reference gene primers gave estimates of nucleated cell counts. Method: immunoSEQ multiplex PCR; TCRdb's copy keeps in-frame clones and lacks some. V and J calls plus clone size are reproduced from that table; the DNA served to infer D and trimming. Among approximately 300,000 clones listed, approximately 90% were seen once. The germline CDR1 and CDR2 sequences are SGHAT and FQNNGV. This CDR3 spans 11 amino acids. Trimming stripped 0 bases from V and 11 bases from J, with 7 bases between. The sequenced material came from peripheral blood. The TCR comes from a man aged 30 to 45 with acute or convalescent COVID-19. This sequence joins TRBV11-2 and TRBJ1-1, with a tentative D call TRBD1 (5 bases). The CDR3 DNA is TGTGCCAGCAGCTTAGAGAAGGGGGCTTTCTTT. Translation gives CASSLEKGAFF.